The TCR beta chain described here comes from a study of technical replicates of blood from a few donors. Clones were sequenced by immunoSEQ multiplex PCR, and TCRdb holds only the in-frame ones, with some missing. This sample yields approximately 92,000 clones, of which around 96% are seen a single time; about 0.36% belongs to the top ten. The CDR3 is made up of 13 amino acids. Germline V gene data show CDR1 as SGHNT and CDR2 as YENEEA. The V end lost 3 bases, the J end lost 4 bases, and 9 bases lay between the germline ends. This receptor was obtained from a human donor in good health. Sequenced material: T cells isolated from PBMCs. V gene TRBV11-3 combines with J gene TRBJ1-1; possibly TRBD1 for D (5 bases). This CDR3 reads CASSFGQGTEAFF. The CDR3 bases are TGTGCCAGCAGCTTCGGGCAGGGCACTGAAGCTTTCTTT.